The entry below describes one T cell receptor (beta chain). This sample was taken from a study of T cells in Graves' hyperthyroidism and ophthalmopathy. Authors of the study amplified TCR beta CDR3 regions from RNA transcripts. TCR CDR3 regions were first amplified by RT-PCR with HTBI primers. MiXCR, applied by TCRdb to the multiplex PCR reads, yields one record per CDR3 protein. The table includes about 500,000 distinct CDR3 sequences, about 16% detected once. Sequenced: blood. This clonotype was sampled from a young woman with Graves' ophthalmopathy.

The CDR3 sequence: CASSLTTWGQGAYEQYF. The CDR3 DNA is TGTGCCAGCAGCTTAACAACTTGGGGACAGGGGGCTTACGAGCAGTACTTC. V is TRBV11-3 and J is TRBJ2-7, with TRBD1 matching over 12 bases. V lost 2 bases, J lost 4 bases, and 9 bases stayed unmatched. Per the germline V gene, CDR1 is SGHNT and CDR2 is YENEEA. The CDR3 covers 17 residues.